The clone carrying this T cell receptor beta chain was seen a few times. This CDR3 is 12 amino acids long. The V gene end was trimmed by 10 bases and the J gene end by 3 bases; junction bases not matched to a gene: 3. Germline-derived CDR1 and CDR2 are MDHEN and SYDVKM. This record comes from a study of blood T cell repertoires in COVID-19. The method was immunoSEQ multiplex PCR; TCRdb's version includes in-frame clones alone and lacks a portion of them. Seen here are some 350,000 clones, 85% to 90% observed once, and the top ten hold about 7%. The source material was peripheral blood. The TCR sequence derives from an older woman with COVID-19, enrolled during active disease. This sequence joins TRBV28 and TRBJ1-2; TRBD1 matches at 9 bases. The CDR3, as DNA: TGTGCCATCCGACAGGGGGACTATGGCTACACCTTC. It yields the protein CAIRQGDYGYTF.